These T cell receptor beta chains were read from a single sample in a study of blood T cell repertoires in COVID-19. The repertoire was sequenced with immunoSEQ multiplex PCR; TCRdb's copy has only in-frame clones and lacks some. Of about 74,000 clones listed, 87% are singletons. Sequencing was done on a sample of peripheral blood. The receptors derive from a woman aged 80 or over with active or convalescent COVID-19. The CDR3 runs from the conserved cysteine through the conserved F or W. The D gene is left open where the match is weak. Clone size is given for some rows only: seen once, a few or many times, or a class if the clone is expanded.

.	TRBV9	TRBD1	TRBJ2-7	TGTGCCAGCAGCTTCCGTTGGGACAGCTCCTACGAGCAGTACTTC	CASSFRWDSSYEQYF
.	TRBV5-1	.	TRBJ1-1	TGCGCCAGCAGCTTGGACAGGGCGAACACTGAAGCTTTCTTT	CASSLDRANTEAFF
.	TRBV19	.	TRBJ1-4	TGTGCCAGTAGCCGGATCCTAACGGGGGAAAAACTGTTTTTT	CASSRILTGEKLFF
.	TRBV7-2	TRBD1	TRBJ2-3	TGTGCCAGCAGCTTAGCGCAAAGGGGGCGAAACACAGATACGCAGTATTTT	CASSLAQRGRNTDTQYF
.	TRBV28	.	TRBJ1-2	TGTGCCAGCAGTGCTGGCAGTAACTATGGCTACACCTTC	CASSAGSNYGYTF
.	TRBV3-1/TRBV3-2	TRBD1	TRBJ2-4	TGTGCCAGCAGCCAAGGGGACAGGTCGGTGATGGTAGTAGCCAAAAACATTCAGTACTTC	CASSQGDRSVMVVAKNIQYF
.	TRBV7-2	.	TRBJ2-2	TGTGCCAGCAGCTTACCCCTTGGTCGCGGCTGGGCCGGGGAGCTGTTTTTT	CASSLPLGRGWAGELFF
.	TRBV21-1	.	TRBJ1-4	TGTGCCAGCACGGGACAGGGTTTTAGGGAAAAACTGTTTTTT	CASTGQGFREKLFF
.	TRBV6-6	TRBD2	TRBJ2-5	TGTGCCAGCAGGGACTCGGGACTAGCGGGGATCGAGACCCAGTACTTC	CASRDSGLAGIETQYF
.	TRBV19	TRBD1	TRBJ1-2	TGTGCCAGCGCAGGGGGCGCTTTCCCGGCATATGGCTACACCTTC	CASAGGAFPAYGYTF
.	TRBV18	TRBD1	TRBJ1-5	TGTGCCAGCACACAGGGGAAAAATCAGCCCCAGCATTTT	CASTQGKNQPQHF
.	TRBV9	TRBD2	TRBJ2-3	TGTGCCAGCAGCCCCACTAGCGGGGGCACAGATACGCAGTATTTT	CASSPTSGGTDTQYF
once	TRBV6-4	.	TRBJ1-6	TGTGCCAGCAGTGAGTTTCCCACGAGTCCAGGGGTTGATTATTCACCCCTCCACTTT	CASSEFPTSPGVDYSPLHF
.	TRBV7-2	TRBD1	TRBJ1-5	TGTGCCAGCAGCTTAAGTGCAGGGGGCTCTTTTCAGCCCCAGCATTTT	CASSLSAGGSFQPQHF
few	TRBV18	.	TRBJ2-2	TGTGCCAGCTCACCTTTTCGAGACAGCCCGACCGGGGAGCTGTTTTTT	CASSPFRDSPTGELFF
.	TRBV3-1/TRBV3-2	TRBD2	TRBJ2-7	TGTGCCAGCAGCCCGACTAGCGGGGGGGCCGGCGGGCTCGAGCAGTACTTC	CASSPTSGGAGGLEQYF
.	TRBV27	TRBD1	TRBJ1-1	TGTGCCACCAGGGGGACAGGGGGCACTGAAGCTTTCTTT	CATRGTGGTEAFF
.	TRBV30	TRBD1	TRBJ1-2	TGTGCCTGGACCCTCCTTCGGACAGGGGGACATGGCTACACCTTC	CAWTLLRTGGHGYTF
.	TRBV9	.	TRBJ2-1	TGTGCCAGCAGAGCCGGCGGGGAGCAGTTCTTC	CASRAGGEQFF
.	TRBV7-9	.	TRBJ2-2	TGTGCCAGCAGCTCACTGACCGGGGAGCTGTTTTTT	CASSSLTGELFF
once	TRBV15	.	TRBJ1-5	TGTGCCACCAGCAGTGATCTAGCCGGAGGGCGGAATCAGCCCCAGCATTTT	CATSSDLAGGRNQPQHF
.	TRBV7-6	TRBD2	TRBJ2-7	TGTGCCAGCAGTAATAGCGGGGACACCTACGAGCAGTACTTC	CASSNSGDTYEQYF
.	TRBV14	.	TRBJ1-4	TGTGCCAGCAGCCAATCTTTTAAAAAACTGTTTTTT	CASSQSFKKLFF
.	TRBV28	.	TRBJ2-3	TGTGCCAGTTTCCCGGCAGCGGGTAGCACAGATACGCAGTATTTT	CASFPAAGSTDTQYF
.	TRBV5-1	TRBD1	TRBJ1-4	TGCGCCAGCAGCTTTGACAGGGCAGGCGAAAAACTGTTTTTT	CASSFDRAGEKLFF
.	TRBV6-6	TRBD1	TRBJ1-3	TGTGCCAGCAGCCAACGTGGAGGGGGCGCGGGAAACACCATATATTTT	CASSQRGGGAGNTIYF
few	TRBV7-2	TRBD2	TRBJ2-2	TGTGCCAGCAGCTCCGGGGGGGCCGGTAGCGGGGAGCTGTTTTTT	CASSSGGAGSGELFF
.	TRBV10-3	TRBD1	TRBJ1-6	TGTGCCATCAGTTTGCAGGGGGCCGAAGGTTCACCCCTCCACTTT	CAISLQGAEGSPLHF
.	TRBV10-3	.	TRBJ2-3	TGTGCCATCAGGGGGGACTGGAGTCTAGATACGCAGTATTTT	CAIRGDWSLDTQYF
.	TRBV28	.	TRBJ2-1	TGTGCCAGCAGCCCTAGACTAAATGAGCAGTTCTTC	CASSPRLNEQFF
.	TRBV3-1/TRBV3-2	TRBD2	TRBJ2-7	TGTGCCAGCAGCCGTAGCGGGGGGGACTCCTACGAGCAGTACTTC	CASSRSGGDSYEQYF
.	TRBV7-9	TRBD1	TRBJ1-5	TGTGCCAGCAGCTCAGGGACAGACAGCAATCAGCCCCAGCATTTT	CASSSGTDSNQPQHF
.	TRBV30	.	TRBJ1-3	TGTGCCTGGACGCCCTTCGCGGGGGCGGCGGGAAACACCATATATTTT	CAWTPFAGAAGNTIYF
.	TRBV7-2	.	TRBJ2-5	TGTGCCAGCAGCTTAATCCGGGGGCGGGGGTTCGAGACCCAGTACTTC	CASSLIRGRGFETQYF
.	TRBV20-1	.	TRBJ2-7	TGCAGTGCTAGAGATAAAATCGAGCAGTACTTC	CSARDKIEQYF
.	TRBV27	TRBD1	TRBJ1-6	TGTGCCAGCAGTAGGAAGCAGGGGGCGAGTTCACCCCTCCACTTT	CASSRKQGASSPLHF
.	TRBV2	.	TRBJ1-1	TGTGCCAGCAGTGAAGCGAGGAACACTGAAGCTTTCTTT	CASSEARNTEAFF
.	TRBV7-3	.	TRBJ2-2	TGTGCCAGCAGCCAGGCCGTTACCGGGGAGCTGTTTTTT	CASSQAVTGELFF